The following is a T cell receptor beta chain sequence with its context. The antigen is unknown. This record belongs to a study of lymphopenia after photon versus proton radiotherapy. Findings and caveats of the study: Oligoclonal CD8+ Temra expansion after nadir drove photon patients' diversity drop. Under photons, naive T cells and diversity fell while effector/memory populations rose.

Profiling relied on immunoSEQ multiplex PCR, and the TCRdb table lists in-frame clones only, not all of them. There are 150,000 to 200,000 clones in the sample; 80% to 90% occur only once, and approximately 4.6% lies in the top ten. CDR1 and CDR2 (germline): MNHEY, SVGAGI. CDR3 size: 15 residues. V was trimmed by 8 bases and J by 7 bases, leaving 20 bases between them. This chain connects TRBV6-5 to TRBJ2-2; a weak D match, TRBD1 (6 bases). The TCR was taken from a man aged 45-60 years with gastric cancer. Here the sequenced sample was peripheral blood, taken from a patient treated with photon-based radiotherapy. DNA for the CDR3: TGTGCCAGCCATCAAAACAGGGATGAGGACGGGGAGCTGTTTTTT. Amino acid sequence: CASHQNRDEDGELFF.